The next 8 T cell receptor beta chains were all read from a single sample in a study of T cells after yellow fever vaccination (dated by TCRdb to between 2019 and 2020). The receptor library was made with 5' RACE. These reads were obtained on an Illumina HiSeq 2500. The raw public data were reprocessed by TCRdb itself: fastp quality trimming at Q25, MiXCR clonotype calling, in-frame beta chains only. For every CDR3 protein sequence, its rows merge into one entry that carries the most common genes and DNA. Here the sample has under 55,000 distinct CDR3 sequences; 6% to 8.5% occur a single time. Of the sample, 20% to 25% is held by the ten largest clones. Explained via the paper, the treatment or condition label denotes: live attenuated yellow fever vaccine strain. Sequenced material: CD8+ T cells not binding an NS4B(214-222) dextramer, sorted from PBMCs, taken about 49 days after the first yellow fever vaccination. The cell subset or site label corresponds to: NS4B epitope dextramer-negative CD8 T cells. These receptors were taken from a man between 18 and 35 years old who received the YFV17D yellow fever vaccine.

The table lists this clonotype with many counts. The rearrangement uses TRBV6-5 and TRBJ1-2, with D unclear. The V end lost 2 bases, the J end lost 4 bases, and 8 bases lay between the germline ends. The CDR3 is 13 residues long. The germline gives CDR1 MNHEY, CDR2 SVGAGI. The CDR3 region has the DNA TGTGCCAGCAGTTACGGCGGGATCTATGGCTACACCTTC. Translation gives CASSYGGIYGYTF.

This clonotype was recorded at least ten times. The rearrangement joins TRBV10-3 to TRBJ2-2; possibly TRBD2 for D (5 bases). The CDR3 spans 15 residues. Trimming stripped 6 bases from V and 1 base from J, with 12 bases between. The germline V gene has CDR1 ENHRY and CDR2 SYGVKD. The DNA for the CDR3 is TGTGCCATCAGCCCGGACTGGGAGAACACCGGGGAGCTGTTTTTT. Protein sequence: CAISPDWENTGELFF.

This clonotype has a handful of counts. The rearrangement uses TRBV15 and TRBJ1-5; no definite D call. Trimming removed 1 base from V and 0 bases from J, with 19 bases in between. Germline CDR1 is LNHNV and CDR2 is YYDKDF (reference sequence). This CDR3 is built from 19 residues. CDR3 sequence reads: CATSRGWENRAFSNQPQHF. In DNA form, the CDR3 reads TGTGCCACCAGCAGAGGTTGGGAGAACAGAGCATTTAGCAATCAGCCCCAGCATTTT.

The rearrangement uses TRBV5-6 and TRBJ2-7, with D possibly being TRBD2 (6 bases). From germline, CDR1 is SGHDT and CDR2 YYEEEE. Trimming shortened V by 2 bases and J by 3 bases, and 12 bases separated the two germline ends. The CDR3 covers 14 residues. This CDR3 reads CASSFWGDDYEQYV. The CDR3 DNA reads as TGTGCCAGCAGCTTTTGGGGGGACGACTACGAGCAGTACGTC.

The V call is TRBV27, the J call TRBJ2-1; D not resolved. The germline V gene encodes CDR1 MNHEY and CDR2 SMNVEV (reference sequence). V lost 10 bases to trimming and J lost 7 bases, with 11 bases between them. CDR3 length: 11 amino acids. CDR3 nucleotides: TGTGCCACCCAAGTAGTAAATGAGCAGTTCTTC. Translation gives CATQVVNEQFF.

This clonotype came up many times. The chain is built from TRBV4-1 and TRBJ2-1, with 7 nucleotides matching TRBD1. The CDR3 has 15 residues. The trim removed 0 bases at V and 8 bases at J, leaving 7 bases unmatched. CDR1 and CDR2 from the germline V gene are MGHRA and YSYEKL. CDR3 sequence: CASSQESRGPDEQFF. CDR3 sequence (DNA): TGCGCCAGCAGCCAAGAATCGAGGGGGCCGGATGAGCAGTTCTTC.

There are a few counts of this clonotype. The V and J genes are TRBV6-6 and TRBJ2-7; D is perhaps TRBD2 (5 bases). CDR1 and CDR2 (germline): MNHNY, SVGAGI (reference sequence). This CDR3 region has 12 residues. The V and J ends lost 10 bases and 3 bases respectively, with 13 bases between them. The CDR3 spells CATFAGLYEQYF. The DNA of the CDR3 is TGTGCCACCTTCGCGGGCCTCTACGAGCAGTACTTC.

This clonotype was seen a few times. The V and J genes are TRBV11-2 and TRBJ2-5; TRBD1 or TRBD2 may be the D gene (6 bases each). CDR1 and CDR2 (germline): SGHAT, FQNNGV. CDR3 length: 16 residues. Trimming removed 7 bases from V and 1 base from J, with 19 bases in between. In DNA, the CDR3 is TGTGCCAGCACCCCGGGGGCCGGCCGAGCCCAAGAGACCCAGTACTTC. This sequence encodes CASTPGAGRAQETQYF.